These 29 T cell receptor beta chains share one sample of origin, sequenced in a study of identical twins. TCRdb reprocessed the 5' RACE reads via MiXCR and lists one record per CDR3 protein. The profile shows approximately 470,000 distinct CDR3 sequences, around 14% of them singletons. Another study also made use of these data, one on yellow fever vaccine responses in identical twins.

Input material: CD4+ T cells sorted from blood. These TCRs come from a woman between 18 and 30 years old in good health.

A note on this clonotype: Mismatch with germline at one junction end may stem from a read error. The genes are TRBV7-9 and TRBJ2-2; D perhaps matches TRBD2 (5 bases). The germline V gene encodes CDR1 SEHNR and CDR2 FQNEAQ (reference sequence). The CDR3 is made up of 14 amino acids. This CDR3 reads CASSSQELSGELVF. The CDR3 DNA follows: TGTGCCAGCAGCTCCCAAGAACTTTCCGGGGAGCTGGTTTTT.

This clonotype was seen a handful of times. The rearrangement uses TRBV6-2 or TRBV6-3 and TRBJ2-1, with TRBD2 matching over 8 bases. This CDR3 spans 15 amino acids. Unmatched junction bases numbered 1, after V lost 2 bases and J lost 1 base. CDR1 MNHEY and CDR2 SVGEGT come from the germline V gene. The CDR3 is CASSYTSGSYNEQFF. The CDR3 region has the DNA TGTGCCAGCAGTTACACTAGCGGTTCCTACAATGAGCAGTTCTTC.

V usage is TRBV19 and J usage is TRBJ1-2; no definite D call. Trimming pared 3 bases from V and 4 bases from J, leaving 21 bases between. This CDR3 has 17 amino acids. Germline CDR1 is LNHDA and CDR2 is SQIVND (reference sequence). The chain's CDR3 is CASSMRLGQSVGYGYTF. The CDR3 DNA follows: TGTGCCAGTAGTATGCGTCTGGGCCAGTCAGTCGGCTATGGCTACACCTTC. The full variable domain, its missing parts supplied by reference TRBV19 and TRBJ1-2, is DGGITQSPKYLFRKEGQNVTLSCEQNLNHDAMYWYRQDPGQGLRLIYYSQIVNDFQKGDIAEGYSVSREKKESFPLTVTSAQKNPTAFYLCASSMRLGQSVGYGYTFGSGTRLTVV.

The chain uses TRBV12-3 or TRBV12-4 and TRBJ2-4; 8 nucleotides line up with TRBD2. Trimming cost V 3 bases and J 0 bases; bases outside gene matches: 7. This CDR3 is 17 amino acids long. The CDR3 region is CASSFTPGGVAKNIQYF. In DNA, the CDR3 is TGTGCCAGCAGTTTTACCCCCGGGGGGGTAGCCAAAAACATTCAGTACTTC.

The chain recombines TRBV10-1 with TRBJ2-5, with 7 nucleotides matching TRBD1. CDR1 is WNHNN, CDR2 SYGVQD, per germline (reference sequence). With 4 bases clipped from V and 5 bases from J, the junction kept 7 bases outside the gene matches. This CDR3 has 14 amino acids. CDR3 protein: CASSAGGIRETQYF. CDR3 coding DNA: TGCGCCAGCAGTGCAGGGGGTATTCGGGAGACCCAGTACTTC.

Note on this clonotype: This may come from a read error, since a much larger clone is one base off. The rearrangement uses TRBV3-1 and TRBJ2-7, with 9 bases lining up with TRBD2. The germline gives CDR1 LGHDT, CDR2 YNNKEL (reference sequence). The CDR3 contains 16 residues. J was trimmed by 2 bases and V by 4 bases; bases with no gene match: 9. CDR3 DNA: TGTGCCAGCAGCCGCGGGACTAGCCGGGGGGCCTACGAGCAGTACTTC. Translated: CASSRGTSRGAYEQYF.

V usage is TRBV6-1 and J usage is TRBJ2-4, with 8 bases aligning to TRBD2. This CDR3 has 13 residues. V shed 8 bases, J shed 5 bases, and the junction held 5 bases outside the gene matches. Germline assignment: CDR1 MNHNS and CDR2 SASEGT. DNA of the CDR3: TGTGCCAGCCGTCTCGGGGGGGAAAACATTCAGTACTTC. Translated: CASRLGGENIQYF.

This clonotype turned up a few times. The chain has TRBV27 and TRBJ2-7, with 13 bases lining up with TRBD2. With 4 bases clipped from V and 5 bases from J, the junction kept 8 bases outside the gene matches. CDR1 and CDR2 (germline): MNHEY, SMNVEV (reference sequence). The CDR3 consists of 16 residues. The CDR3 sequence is CASSSPRTSGRNEQYF. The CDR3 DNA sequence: TGTGCCAGCAGTTCCCCCAGGACTAGCGGGAGAAACGAGCAGTACTTC.

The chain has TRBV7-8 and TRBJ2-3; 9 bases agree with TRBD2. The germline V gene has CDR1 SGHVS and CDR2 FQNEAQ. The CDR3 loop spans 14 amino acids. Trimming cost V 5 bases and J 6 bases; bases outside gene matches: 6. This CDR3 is CASSRRTSVDTQYF. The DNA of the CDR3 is TGTGCCAGCAGCCGCAGGACTAGCGTTGATACGCAGTATTTT. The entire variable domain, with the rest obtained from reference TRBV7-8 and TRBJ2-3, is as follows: GAGVSQSPRYKVAKRGQDVALRCDPISGHVSLFWYQQALGQGPEFLTYFQNEAQLDKSGLPSDRFFAERPEGSVSTLKIQRTQQEDSAVYLCASSRRTSVDTQYFGPGTRLTVL.

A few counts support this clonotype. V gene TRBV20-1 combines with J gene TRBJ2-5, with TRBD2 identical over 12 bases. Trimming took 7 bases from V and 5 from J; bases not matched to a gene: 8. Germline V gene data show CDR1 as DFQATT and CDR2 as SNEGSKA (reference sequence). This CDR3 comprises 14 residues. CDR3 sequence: CSGTTSGGGETQYF. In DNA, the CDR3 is TGCAGTGGGACGACTAGCGGGGGTGGCGAGACCCAGTACTTC.

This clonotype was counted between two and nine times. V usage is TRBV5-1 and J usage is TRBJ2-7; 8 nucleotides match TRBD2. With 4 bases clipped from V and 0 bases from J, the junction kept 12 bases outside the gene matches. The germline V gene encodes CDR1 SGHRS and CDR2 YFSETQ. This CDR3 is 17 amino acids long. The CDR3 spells CASSPLGRGANSYEQYF. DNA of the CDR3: TGCGCCAGCAGCCCGCTTGGGCGGGGGGCAAACTCCTACGAGCAGTACTTC.

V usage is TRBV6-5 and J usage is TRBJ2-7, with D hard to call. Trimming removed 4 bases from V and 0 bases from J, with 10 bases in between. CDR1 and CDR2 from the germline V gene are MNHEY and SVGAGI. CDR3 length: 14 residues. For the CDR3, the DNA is TGTGCCAGCAGTTCTCCGGCTAGCTCCTACGAGCAGTACTTC. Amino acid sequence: CASSSPASSYEQYF.

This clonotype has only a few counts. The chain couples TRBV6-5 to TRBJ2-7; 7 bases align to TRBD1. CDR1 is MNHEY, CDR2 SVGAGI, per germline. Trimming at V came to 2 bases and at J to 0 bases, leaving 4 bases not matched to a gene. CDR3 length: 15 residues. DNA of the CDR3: TGTGCCAGCAGTTACCCGACAGGGACCTCCTACGAGCAGTACTTC. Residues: CASSYPTGTSYEQYF.

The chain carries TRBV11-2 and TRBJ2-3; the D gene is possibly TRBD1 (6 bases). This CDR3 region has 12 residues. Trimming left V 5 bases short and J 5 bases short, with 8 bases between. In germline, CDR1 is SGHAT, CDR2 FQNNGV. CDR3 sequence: CASSKGEDTQYF. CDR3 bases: TGTGCCAGCAGCAAGGGGGAAGATACGCAGTATTTT. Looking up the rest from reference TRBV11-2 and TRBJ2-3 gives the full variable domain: EAGVAQSPRYKIIEKRQSVAFWCNPISGHATLYWYQQILGQGPKLLIQFQNNGVVDDSQLPKDRFSAERLKGVDSTLKIQPAKLEDSAVYLCASSKGEDTQYFGPGTRLTVL.

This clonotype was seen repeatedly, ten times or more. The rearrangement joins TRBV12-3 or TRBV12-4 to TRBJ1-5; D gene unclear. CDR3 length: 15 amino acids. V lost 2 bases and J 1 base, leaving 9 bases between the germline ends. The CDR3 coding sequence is TGTGCCAGCAGTTTATCTGTTGCGAGCAATCAGCCCCAGCATTTT. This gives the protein CASSLSVASNQPQHF.

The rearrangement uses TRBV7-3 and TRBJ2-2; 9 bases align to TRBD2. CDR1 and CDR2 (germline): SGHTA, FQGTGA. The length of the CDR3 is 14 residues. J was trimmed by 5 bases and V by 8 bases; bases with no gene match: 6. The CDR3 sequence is CASASGVRTGELFF. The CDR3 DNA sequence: TGTGCCAGCGCTAGCGGGGTTCGGACCGGGGAGCTGTTTTTT.

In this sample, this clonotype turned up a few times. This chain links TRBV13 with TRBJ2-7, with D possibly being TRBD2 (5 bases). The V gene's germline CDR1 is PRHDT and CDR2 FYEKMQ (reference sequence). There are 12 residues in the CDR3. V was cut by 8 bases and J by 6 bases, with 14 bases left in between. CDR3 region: CASATDRGEQYF. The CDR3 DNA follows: TGTGCCAGCGCGACTGACCGGGGCGAGCAGTACTTC.

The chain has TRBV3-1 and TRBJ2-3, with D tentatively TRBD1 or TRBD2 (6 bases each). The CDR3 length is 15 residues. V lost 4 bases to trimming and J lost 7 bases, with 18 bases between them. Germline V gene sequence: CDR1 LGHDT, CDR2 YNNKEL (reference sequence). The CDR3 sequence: CASSRTEGGWNTQYF. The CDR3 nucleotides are TGTGCCAGCAGCCGGACGGAGGGGGGCTGGAATACGCAGTATTTT.

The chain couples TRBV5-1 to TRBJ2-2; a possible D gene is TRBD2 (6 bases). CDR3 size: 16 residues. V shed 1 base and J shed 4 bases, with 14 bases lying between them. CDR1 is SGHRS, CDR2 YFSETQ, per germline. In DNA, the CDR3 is TGCGCCAGCAGCTTGTACGGGACTCACTCCACCGGGGAGCTGTTTTTT. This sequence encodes CASSLYGTHSTGELFF.

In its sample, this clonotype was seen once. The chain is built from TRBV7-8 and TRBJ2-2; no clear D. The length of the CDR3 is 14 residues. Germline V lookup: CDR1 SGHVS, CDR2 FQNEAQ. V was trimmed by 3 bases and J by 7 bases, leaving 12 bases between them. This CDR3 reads CASSLWLQGGELFF. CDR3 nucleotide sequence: TGTGCCAGCAGCTTGTGGCTACAAGGCGGGGAGCTGTTTTTT.

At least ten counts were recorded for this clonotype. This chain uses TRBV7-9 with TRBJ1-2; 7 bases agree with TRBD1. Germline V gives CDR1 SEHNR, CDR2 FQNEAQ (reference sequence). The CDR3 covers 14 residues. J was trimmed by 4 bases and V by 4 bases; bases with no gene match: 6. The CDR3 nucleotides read TGTGCCAGCAGCTCTCGGACAGGCCCCTATGGCTACACCTTC. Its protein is CASSSRTGPYGYTF. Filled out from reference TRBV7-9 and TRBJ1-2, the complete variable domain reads DTGVSQNPRHKITKRGQNVTFRCDPISEHNRLYWYRQTLGQGPEFLTYFQNEAQLEKSRLLSDRFSAERPKGSFSTLEIQRTEQGDSAMYLCASSSRTGPYGYTFGSGTRLTVV.

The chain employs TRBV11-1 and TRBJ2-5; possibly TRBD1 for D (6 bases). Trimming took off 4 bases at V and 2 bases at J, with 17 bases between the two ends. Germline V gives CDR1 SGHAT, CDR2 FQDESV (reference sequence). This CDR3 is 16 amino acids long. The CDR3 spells CASSSGSGGLQETQYF. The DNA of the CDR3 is TGTGCCAGCAGCTCAGGATCTGGGGGCCTTCAAGAGACCCAGTACTTC.

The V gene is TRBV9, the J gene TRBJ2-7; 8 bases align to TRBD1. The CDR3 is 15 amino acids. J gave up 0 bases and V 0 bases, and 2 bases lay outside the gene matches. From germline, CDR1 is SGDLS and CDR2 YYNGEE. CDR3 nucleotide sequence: TGTGCCAGCAGCGTAGCCGGGACAGGCTCCTACGAGCAGTACTTC. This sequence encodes CASSVAGTGSYEQYF.

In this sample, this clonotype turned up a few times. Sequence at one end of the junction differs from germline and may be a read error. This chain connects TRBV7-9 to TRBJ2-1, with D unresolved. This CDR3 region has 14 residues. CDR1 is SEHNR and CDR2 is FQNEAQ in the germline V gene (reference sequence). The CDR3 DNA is TGTGCCAGCAGCTTAGGATGGGGATACAATGAGCAGTTTTTC. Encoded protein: CASSLGWGYNEQFF.

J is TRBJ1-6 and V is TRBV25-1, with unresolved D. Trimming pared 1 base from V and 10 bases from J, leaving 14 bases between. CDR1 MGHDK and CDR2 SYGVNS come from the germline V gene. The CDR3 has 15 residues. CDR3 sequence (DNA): TGTGCCAGCAGTGAATTTGTCGGGGATCAATCACCCCTCCACTTT. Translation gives CASSEFVGDQSPLHF.

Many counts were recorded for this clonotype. DNA for the CDR3: TGTGCCAGCAGCCCCGGGTCAGATACGCAGTATTTT. Translation: CASSPGSDTQYF. J is TRBJ2-3 and V is TRBV7-9; D not resolved. The V end lost 5 bases, the J end lost 4 bases, and 7 bases lay between the germline ends. Germline-derived CDR1 and CDR2 are SEHNR and FQNEAQ (reference sequence). The length of the CDR3 is 12 residues.

The CDR3 DNA sequence: TGTGCCAGCAGCTTAGCGGGACAGCAGACCTACGAGCAGTACTTC. It yields the protein CASSLAGQQTYEQYF. The chain combines TRBV7-6 with TRBJ2-7; 7 nucleotides match TRBD1. J gave up 2 bases and V 0 bases, and 4 bases lay outside the gene matches. The CDR3 is made up of 15 amino acids. Looked up from germline, CDR1 is SGHVS and CDR2 is FNYEAQ.

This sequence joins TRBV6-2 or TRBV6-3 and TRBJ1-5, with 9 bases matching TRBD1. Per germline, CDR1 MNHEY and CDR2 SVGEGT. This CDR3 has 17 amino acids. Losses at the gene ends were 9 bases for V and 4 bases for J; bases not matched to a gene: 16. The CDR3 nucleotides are TGTGCCAGTAGTCGGGCTACCGGGACAGGGATTAATCAGCCCCAGCATTTT. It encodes CASSRATGTGINQPQHF.

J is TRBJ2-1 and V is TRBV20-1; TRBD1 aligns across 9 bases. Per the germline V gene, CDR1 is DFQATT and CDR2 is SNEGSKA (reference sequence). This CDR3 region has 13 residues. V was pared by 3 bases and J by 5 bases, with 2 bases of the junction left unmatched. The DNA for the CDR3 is TGCAGTGCTAGCGGGGACAGGGACAATGAGCAGTTCTTC. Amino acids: CSASGDRDNEQFF.